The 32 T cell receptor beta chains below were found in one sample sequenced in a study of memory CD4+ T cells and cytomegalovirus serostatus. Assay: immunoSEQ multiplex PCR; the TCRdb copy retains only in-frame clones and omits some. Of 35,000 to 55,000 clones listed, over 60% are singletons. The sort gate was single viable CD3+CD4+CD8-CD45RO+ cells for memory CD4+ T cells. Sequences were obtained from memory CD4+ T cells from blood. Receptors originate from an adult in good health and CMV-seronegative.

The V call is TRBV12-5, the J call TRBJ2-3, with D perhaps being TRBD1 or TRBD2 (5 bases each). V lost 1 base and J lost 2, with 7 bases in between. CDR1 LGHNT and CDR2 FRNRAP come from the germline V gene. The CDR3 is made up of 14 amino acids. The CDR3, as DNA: TGTGCTAGTGGTTTGGGGGGGACCACAGATACGCAGTATTTT. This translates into CASGLGGTTDTQYF.

The chain's CDR3 is CASSTMRGDNSNQPQHF. CDR3 nucleotide sequence: TGTGCCAGCAGCACAATGAGGGGCGACAATAGCAATCAGCCCCAGCATTTT. This chain joins TRBV11-2 and TRBJ1-5; D is perhaps TRBD1 (5 bases). Germline V lookup: CDR1 SGHAT, CDR2 FQNNGV. This CDR3 is built from 17 residues. Trimming shortened V by 5 bases and J by 0 bases, and 17 bases separated the two germline ends.

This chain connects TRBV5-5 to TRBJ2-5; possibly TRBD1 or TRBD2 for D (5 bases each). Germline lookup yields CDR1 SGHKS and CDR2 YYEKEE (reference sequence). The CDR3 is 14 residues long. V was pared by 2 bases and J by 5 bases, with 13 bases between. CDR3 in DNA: TGTGCCAGCAGCTTCGGGGCAAGGAAGGAGACCCAGTACTTC. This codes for CASSFGARKETQYF. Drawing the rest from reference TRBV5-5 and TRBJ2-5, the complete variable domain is DAGVTQSPTHLIKTRGQQVTLRCSPISGHKSVSWYQQVLGQGPQFIFQYYEKEERGRGNFPDRFSARQFPNYSSELNVNALLLGDSALYLCASSFGARKETQYFGPGTRLLVL.

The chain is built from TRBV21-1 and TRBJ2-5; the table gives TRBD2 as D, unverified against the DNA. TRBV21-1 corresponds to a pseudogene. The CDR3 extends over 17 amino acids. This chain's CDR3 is CASSKATERGVWETQYF. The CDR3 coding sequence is TGTGCCAGCAGCAAAGCGACCGAGCGGGGGGTGTGGGAGACCCAGTACTTC.

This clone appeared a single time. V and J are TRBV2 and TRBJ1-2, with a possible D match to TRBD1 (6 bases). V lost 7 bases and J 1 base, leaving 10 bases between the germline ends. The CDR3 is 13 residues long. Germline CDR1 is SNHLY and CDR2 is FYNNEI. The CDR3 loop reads CASKGDNNYGYTF. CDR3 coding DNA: TGTGCCAGCAAAGGGGACAATAACTATGGCTACACCTTC. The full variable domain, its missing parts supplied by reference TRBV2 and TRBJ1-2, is EPEVTQTPSHQVTQMGQEVILRCVPISNHLYFYWYRQILGQKVEFLVSFYNNEISEKSEIFDDQFSVERPDGSNFTLKIRSTKLEDSAMYFCASKGDNNYGYTFGSGTRLTVV.

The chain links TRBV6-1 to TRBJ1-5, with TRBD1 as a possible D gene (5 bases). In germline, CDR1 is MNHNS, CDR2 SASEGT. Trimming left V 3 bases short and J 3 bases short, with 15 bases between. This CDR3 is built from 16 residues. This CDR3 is CASSDPLRQSNQPQHF. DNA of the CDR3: TGTGCCAGCAGTGATCCTCTCCGACAGTCCAATCAGCCCCAGCATTTT.

The chain's CDR3 is CAWSVRSVESLLGNTIYF. In nucleotides, the CDR3 is TGTGCCTGGAGTGTACGAAGTGTGGAATCATTACTTGGAAACACCATATATTTT. The chain joins TRBV30 to TRBJ1-3; D is unclear. Germline V CDR1 and CDR2: GTSNPN, SVGIG (reference sequence). The CDR3 length is 18 residues. V was clipped by 0 bases and J by 3 bases, with 21 bases between them.

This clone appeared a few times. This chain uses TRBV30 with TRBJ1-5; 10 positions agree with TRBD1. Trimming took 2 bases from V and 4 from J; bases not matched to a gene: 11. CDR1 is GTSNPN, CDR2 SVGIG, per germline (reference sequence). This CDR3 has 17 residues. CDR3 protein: CAWSQTTGGRRNQPQHF. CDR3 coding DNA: TGTGCCTGGAGTCAGACGACAGGGGGCAGGAGAAATCAGCCCCAGCATTTT.

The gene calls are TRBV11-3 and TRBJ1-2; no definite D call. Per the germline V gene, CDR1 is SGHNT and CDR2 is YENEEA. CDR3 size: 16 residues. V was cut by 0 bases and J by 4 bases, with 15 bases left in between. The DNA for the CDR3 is TGTGCCAGCAGCTTAGATGGACCGGAATCGCTCTATGGCTACACCTTC. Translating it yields CASSLDGPESLYGYTF.

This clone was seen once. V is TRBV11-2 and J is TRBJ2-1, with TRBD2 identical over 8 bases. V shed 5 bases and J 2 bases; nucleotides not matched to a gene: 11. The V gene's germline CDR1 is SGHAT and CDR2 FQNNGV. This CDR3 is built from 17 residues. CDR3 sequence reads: CASSKLFGGAPYNEQFF. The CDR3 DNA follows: TGTGCCAGCAGCAAACTTTTCGGGGGGGCCCCCTACAATGAGCAGTTCTTC. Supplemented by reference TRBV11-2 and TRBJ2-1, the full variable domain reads EAGVAQSPRYKIIEKRQSVAFWCNPISGHATLYWYQQILGQGPKLLIQFQNNGVVDDSQLPKDRFSAERLKGVDSTLKIQPAKLEDSAVYLCASSKLFGGAPYNEQFFGPGTRLTVL.

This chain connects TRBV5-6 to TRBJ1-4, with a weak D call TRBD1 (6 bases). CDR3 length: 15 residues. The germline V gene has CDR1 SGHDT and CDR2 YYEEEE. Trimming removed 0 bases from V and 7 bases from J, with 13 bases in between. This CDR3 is CASSLVSGAVEKLFF. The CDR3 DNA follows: TGTGCCAGCAGCTTGGTTTCGGGGGCGGTTGAAAAACTGTTTTTT.

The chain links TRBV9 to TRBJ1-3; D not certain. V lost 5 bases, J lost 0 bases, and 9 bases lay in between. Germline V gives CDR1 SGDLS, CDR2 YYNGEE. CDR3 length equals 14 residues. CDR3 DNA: TGTGCCAGCAGTCTTTATCCCTCTGGAAACACCATATATTTT. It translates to CASSLYPSGNTIYF.

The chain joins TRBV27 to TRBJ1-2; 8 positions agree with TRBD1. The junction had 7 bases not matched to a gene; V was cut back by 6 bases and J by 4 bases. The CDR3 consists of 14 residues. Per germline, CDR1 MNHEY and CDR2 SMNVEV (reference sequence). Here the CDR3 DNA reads TGTGCCAGCAGGCAAACAGGGGGGGTCTATGGCTACACCTTC. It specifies CASRQTGGVYGYTF.

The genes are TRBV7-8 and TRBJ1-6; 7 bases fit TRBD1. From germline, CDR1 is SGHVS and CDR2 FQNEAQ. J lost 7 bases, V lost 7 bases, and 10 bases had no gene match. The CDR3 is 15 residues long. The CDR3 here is CASILNRDRNSPLHF. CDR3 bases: TGTGCCAGCATACTTAATCGGGACAGAAATTCACCCCTCCACTTT.

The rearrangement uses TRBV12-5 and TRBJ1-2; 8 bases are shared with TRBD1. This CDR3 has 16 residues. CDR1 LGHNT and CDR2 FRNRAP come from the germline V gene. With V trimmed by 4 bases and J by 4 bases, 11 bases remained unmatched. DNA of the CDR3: TGTGCTAGTGGTTCGGGGCAGGGGGCGAGGATCTATGGCTACACCTTC. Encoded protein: CASGSGQGARIYGYTF.

DNA of the CDR3: TGTGCCAGCAGCCGGGATACTGCGGGGCAGAGCTCCTACGAGCAGTACTTC. Its translation is CASSRDTAGQSSYEQYF. This chain connects TRBV7-9 to TRBJ2-7; D is perhaps TRBD2 (6 bases). The CDR3 is 17 residues long. Trimming pared 5 bases from V and 0 bases from J, leaving 20 bases between. Germline V lookup: CDR1 SEHNR, CDR2 FQNEAQ (reference sequence). Full variable domain (rest looked up from reference TRBV7-9 and TRBJ2-7): DTGVSQNPRHKITKRGQNVTFRCDPISEHNRLYWYRQTLGQGPEFLTYFQNEAQLEKSRLLSDRFSAERPKGSFSTLEIQRTEQGDSAMYLCASSRDTAGQSSYEQYFGPGTRLTVT.

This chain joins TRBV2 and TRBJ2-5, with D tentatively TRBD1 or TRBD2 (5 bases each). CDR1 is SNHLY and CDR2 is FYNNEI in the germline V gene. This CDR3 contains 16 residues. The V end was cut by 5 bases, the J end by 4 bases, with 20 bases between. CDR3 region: CASSPTLEGRGETQYF. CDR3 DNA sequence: TGTGCCAGCAGTCCTACCCTAGAGGGGAGAGGAGAGACCCAGTACTTC.

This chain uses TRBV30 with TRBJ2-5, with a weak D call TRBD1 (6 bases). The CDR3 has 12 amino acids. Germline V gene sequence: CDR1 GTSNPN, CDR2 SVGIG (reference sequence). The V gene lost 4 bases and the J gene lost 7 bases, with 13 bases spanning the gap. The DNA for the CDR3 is TGTGCCTGGACAGGGGAAGATGTGACCCAGTACTTC. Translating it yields CAWTGEDVTQYF.

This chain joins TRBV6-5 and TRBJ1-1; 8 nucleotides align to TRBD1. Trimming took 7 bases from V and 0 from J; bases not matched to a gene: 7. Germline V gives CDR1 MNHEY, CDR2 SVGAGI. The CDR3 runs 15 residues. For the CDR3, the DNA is TGTGCCAGCAAGGGACAGGCCCTCATGAACACTGAAGCTTTCTTT. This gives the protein CASKGQALMNTEAFF.

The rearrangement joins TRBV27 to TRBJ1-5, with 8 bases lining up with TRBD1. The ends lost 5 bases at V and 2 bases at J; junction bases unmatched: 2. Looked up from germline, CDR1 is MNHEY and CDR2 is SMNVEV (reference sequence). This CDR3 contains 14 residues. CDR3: CASSQQGGNQPQHF. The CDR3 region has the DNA TGTGCCAGCAGTCAACAGGGGGGCAATCAGCCCCAGCATTTT.

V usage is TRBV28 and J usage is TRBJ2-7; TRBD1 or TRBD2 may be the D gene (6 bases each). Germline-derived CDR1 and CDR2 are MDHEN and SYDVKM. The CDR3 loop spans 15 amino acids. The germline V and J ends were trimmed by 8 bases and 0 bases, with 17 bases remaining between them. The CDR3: CASLPGGASSYEQYF. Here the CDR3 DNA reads TGTGCCAGCCTACCCGGGGGCGCAAGCTCCTACGAGCAGTACTTC.

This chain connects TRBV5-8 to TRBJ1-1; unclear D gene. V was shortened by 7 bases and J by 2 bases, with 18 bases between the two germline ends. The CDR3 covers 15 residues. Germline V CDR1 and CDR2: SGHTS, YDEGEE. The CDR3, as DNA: TGTGCCAGCCCCCCCCTCAGACACTTTAACACTGAAGCTTTCTTT. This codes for CASPPLRHFNTEAFF.

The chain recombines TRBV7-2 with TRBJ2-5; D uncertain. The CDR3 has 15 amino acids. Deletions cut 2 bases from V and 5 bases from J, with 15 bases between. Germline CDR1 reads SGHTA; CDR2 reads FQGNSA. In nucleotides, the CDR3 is TGTGCCAGCAGCTTAAGCCCGATAGTTTCGGAGACCCAGTACTTC. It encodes CASSLSPIVSETQYF.

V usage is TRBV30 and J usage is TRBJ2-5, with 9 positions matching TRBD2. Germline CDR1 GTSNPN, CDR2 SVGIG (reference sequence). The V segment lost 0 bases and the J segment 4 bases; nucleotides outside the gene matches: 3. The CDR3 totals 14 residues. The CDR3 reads CAWSVGGGGETQYF. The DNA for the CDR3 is TGTGCCTGGAGTGTAGGCGGGGGGGGAGAGACCCAGTACTTC.

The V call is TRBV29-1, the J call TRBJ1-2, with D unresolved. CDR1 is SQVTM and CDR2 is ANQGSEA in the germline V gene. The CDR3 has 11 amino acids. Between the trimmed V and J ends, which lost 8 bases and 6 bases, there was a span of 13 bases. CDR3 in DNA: TGCAGCTCCTGGGAGGCCGATGGCTACACCTTC. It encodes CSSWEADGYTF. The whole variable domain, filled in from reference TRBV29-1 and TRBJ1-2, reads SAVISQKPSRDICQRGTSLTIQCQVDSQVTMMFWYRQQPGQSLTLIATANQGSEATYESGFVIDKFPISRPNLTFSTLTVSNMSPEDSSIYLCSSWEADGYTFGSGTRLTVV.

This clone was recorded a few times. The CDR3 here is CASSPQQRDTEAFF. For the CDR3, the DNA is TGTGCCAGCTCACCACAGCAGCGGGACACTGAAGCTTTCTTT. The rearrangement uses TRBV18 and TRBJ1-1; D call uncertain. Germline V CDR1 and CDR2: KGHSH, LQKENI. This CDR3 comprises 14 residues. Trimming pared 1 base from V and 3 bases from J, leaving 9 bases between.

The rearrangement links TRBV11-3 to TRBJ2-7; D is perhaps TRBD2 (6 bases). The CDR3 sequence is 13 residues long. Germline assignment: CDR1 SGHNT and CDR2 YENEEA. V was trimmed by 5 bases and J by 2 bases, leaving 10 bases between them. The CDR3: CASSRGGAYEQYF. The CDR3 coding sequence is TGTGCCAGCAGCCGAGGAGGGGCCTACGAGCAGTACTTC.

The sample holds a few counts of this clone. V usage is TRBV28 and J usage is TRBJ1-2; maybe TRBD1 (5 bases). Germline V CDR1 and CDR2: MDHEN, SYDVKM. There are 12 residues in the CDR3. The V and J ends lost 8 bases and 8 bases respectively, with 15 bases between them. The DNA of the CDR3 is TGTGCCAGCCCGGGGGGTGTTCGGGGCTACACCTTC. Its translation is CASPGGVRGYTF.

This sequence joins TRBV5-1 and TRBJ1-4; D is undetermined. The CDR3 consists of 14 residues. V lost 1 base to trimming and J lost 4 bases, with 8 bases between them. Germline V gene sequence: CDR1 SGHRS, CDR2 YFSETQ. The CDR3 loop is CASSLLSNNEKLFF. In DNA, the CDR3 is TGCGCCAGCAGCTTGCTTTCCAATAATGAAAAACTGTTTTTT. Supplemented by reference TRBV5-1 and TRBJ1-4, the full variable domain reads KAGVTQTPRYLIKTRGQQVTLSCSPISGHRSVSWYQQTPGQGLQFLFEYFSETQRNKGNFPGRFSGRQFSNSRSEMNVSTLELGDSALYLCASSLLSNNEKLFFGSGTQLSVL.

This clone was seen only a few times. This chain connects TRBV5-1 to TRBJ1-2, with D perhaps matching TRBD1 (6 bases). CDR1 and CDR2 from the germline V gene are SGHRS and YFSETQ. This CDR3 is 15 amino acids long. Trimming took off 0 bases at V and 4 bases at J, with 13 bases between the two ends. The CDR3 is CASSLGQAPIYGYTF. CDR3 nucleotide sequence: TGCGCCAGCAGCTTGGGACAGGCCCCGATCTATGGCTACACCTTC.

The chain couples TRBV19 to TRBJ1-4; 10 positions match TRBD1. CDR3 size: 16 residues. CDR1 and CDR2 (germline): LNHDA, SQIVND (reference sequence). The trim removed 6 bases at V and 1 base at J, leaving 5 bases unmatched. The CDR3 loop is CASRDRGFGTNEKLFF. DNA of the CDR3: TGTGCCAGTAGGGACAGGGGGTTCGGAACTAATGAAAAACTGTTTTTT. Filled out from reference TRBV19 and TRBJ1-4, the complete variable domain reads DGGITQSPKYLFRKEGQNVTLSCEQNLNHDAMYWYRQDPGQGLRLIYYSQIVNDFQKGDIAEGYSVSREKKESFPLTVTSAQKNPTAFYLCASRDRGFGTNEKLFFGSGTQLSVL.

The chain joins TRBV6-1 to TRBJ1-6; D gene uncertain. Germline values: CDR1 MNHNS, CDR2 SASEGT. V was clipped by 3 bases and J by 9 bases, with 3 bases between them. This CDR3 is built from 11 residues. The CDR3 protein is CASSDISPLHF. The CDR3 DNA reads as TGTGCCAGCAGTGATATTTCACCCCTCCACTTT.